This T cell receptor (beta chain) stems from a study of cytomegalovirus exposure and HLA in healthy donors. Findings of the study overall: Rarity held for most TCR sequences, but there were some public TCRs that occurred in many donors.

The donors belonged to the roughly 110-subject validation cohort, separate from the roughly 670-subject first cohort. This clone was recorded only once. Its target is unknown. The V and J ends lost 3 bases and 6 bases respectively, with 27 bases between them. The CDR3 spans 19 residues. The germline gives CDR1 MNHEY, CDR2 SMNVEV (reference sequence). The data were produced by immunoSEQ multiplex PCR, yet TCRdb's version contains in-frame clones alone and is incomplete. In the table there are around 58,000 clones, 85% to 90% of which are singletons. The specimen sequenced was PBMCs. The clonotype comes from a woman in her late teens or twenties in good health and CMV-seronegative. The chain joins TRBV27 to TRBJ2-1, with D perhaps matching TRBD2 (6 bases). CDR3 nucleotides: TGTGCCAGCAGTTTGATGGGGGGTGTATACCCAAGCGGAGTCAATGAGCAGTTCTTC. As protein: CASSLMGGVYPSGVNEQFF.